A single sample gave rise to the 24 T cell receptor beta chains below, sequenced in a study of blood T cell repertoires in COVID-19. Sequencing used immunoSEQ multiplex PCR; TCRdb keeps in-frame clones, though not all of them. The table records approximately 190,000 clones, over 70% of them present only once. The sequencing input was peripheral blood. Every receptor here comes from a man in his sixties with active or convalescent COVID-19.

The CDR3 spells CASSSEVGLSSYEQYF. The CDR3 DNA reads as TGTGCCAGCAGCTCGGAGGTGGGCTTGAGCTCCTACGAGCAGTACTTC. The V and J genes are TRBV5-8 and TRBJ2-7; TRBD2 might be the D (5 bases). Germline lookup yields CDR1 SGHTS and CDR2 YDEGEE. This CDR3 contains 16 residues. Trimming stripped 3 bases from V and 0 bases from J, with 16 bases between.

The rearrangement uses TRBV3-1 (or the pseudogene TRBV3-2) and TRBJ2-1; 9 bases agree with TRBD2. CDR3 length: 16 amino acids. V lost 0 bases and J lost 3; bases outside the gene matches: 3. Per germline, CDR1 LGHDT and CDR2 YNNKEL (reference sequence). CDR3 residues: CASSQDPSGVYNEQFF. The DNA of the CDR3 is TGTGCCAGCAGCCAAGACCCTAGCGGGGTCTACAATGAGCAGTTCTTC.

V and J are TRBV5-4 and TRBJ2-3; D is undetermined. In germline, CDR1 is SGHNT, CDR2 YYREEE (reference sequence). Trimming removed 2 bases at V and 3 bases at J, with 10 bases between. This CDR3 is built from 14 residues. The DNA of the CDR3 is TGTGCCAGCAGCTTACCTAGTGGGACAGATACGCAGTATTTT. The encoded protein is CASSLPSGTDTQYF. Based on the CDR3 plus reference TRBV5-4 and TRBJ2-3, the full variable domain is ETGVTQSPTHLIKTRGQQVTLRCSSQSGHNTVSWYQQALGQGPQFIFQYYREEENGRGNFPPRFSGLQFPNYSSELNVNALELDDSALYLCASSLPSGTDTQYFGPGTRLTVL.

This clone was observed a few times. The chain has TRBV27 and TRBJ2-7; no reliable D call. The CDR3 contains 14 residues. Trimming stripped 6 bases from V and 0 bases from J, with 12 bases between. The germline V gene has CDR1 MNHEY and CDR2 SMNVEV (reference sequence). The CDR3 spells CASSPSIDSYEQYF. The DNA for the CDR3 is TGTGCCAGCAGCCCTAGTATCGACTCCTACGAGCAGTACTTC.

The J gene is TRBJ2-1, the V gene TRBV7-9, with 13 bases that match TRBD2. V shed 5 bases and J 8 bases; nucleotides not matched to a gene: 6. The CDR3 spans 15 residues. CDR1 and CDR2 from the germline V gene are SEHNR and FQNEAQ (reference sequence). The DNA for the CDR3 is TGTGCCAGCAGCCTCGGACTAGCGGGAGTATATGAGCAGTTCTTC. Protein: CASSLGLAGVYEQFF. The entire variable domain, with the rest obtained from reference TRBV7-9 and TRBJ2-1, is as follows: DTGVSQNPRHKITKRGQNVTFRCDPISEHNRLYWYRQTLGQGPEFLTYFQNEAQLEKSRLLSDRFSAERPKGSFSTLEIQRTEQGDSAMYLCASSLGLAGVYEQFFGPGTRLTVL.

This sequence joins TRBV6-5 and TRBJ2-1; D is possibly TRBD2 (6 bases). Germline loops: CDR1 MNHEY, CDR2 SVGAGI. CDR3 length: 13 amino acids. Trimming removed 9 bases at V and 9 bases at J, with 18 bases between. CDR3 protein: CASRKTRIGEQFF. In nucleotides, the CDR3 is TGTGCCAGTCGAAAGACTAGGATCGGTGAGCAGTTCTTC.

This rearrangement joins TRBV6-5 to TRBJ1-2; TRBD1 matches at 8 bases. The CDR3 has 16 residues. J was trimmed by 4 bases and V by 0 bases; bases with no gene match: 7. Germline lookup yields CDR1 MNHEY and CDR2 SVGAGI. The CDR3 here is CASSYSGQGFFYGYTF. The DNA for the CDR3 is TGTGCCAGCAGTTACTCCGGACAGGGATTCTTCTATGGCTACACCTTC.

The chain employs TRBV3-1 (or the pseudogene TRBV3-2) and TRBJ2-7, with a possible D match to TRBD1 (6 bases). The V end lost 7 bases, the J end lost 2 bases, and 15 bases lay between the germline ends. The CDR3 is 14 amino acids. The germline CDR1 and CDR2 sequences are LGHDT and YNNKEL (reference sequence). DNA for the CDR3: TGTGCCAGCAATTCACAGGGAGTCGCCTACGAGCAGTACTTC. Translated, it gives CASNSQGVAYEQYF.

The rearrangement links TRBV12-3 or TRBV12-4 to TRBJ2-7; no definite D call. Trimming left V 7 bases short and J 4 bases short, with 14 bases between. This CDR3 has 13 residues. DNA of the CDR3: TGTGCCAGCAAGGTGAACCAGGATTACGAGCAGTACTTC. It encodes CASKVNQDYEQYF.

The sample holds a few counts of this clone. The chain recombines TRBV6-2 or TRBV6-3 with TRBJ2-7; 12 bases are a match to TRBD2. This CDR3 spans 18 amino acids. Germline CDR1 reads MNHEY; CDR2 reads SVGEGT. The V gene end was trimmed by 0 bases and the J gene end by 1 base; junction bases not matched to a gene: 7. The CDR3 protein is CASSYSWTSGVRSYEQYF. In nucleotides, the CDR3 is TGTGCCAGCAGTTACTCCTGGACTAGCGGGGTCAGATCCTACGAGCAGTACTTC.

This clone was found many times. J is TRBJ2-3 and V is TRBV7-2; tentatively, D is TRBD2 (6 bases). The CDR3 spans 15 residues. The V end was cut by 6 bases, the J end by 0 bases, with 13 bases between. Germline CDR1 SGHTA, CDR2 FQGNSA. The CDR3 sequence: CASRAGTGSTDTQYF. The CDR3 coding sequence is TGTGCCAGCAGAGCCGGGACTGGGAGCACAGATACGCAGTATTTT.

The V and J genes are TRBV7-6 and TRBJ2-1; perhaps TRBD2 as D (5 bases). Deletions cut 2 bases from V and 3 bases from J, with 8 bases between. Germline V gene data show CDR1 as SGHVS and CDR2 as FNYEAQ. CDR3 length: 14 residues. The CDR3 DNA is TGTGCCAGCAGCTTACCGGGATTCTACAATGAGCAGTTCTTC. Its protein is CASSLPGFYNEQFF.

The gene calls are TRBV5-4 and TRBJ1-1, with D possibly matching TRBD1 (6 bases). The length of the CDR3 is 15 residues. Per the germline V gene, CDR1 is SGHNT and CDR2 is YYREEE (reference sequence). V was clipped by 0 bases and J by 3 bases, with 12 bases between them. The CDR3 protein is CASSLEGGRDTEAFF. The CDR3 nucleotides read TGTGCCAGCAGCTTGGAGGGGGGGCGCGACACTGAAGCTTTCTTT.

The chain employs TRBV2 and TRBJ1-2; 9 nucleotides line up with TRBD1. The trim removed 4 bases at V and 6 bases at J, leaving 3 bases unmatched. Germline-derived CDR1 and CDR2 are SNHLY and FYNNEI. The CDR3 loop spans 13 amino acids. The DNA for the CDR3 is TGTGCCAGCAGTGGGACAGGGGCGGATGGCTACACCTTC. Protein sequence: CASSGTGADGYTF.

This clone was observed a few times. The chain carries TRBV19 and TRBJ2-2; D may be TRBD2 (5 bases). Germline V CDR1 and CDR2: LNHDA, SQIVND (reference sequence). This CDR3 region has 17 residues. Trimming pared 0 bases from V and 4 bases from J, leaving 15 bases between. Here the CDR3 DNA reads TGTGCCAGTAGTATAGATCGCCCACCCCGGGGCACCGGGGAGCTGTTTTTT. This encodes CASSIDRPPRGTGELFF.

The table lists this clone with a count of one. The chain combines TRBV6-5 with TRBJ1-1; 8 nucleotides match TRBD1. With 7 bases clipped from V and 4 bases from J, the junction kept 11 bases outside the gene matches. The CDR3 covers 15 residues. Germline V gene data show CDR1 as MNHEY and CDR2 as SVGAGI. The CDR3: CASTLTQGATTEAFF. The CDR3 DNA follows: TGTGCCAGCACCCTAACCCAGGGGGCGACCACTGAAGCTTTCTTT.

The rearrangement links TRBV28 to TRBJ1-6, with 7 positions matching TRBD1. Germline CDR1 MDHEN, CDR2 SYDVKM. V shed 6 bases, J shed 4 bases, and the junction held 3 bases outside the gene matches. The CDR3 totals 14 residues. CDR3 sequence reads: CASRTGQYNSPLHF. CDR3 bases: TGTGCCAGCAGAACGGGACAGTATAATTCACCCCTCCACTTT.

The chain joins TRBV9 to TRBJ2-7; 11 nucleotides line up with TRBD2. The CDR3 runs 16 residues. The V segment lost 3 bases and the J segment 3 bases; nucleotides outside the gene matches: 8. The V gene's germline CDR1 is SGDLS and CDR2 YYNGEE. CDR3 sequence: CASSAGGGLADYEQYF. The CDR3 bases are TGTGCCAGCAGCGCAGGGGGGGGACTAGCGGACTACGAGCAGTACTTC.

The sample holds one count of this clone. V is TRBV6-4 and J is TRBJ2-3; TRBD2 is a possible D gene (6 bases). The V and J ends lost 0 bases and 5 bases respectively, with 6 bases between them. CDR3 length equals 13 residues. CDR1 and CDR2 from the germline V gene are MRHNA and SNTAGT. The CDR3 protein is CASSDSGGDTQYF. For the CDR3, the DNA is TGTGCCAGCAGTGACTCGGGGGGAGATACGCAGTATTTT.

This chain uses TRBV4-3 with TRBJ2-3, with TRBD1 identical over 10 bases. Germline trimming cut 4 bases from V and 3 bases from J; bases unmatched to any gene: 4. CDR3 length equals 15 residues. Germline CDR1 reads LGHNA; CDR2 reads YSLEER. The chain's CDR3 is CASSPWTGGTDTQYF. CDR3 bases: TGCGCCAGCAGCCCCTGGACAGGGGGGACAGATACGCAGTATTTT.

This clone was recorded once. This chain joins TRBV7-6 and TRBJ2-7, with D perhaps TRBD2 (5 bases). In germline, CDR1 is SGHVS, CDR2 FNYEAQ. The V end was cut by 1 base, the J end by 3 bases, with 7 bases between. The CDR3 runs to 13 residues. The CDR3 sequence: CASSLDGNYEQYF. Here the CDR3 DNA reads TGTGCCAGCAGCTTAGACGGGAACTACGAGCAGTACTTC.

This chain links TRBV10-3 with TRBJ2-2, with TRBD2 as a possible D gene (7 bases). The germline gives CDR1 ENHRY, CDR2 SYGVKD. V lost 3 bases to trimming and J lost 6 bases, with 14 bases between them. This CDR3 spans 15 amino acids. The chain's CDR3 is CAISEAKGGSGELFF. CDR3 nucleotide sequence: TGTGCCATCAGTGAAGCTAAGGGGGGGTCCGGGGAGCTGTTTTTT.

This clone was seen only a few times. For the CDR3, the DNA is TGTGCCATCAGTGAGGCTGGGACAGGAGACACTGAAGCTTTCTTT. This sequence encodes CAISEAGTGDTEAFF. The J gene is TRBJ1-1, the V gene TRBV10-3; TRBD1 matches 8 bases. This CDR3 has 15 amino acids. V gave up 2 bases and J gave up 3 bases; unmatched junction bases: 5. CDR1 and CDR2 from the germline V gene are ENHRY and SYGVKD.

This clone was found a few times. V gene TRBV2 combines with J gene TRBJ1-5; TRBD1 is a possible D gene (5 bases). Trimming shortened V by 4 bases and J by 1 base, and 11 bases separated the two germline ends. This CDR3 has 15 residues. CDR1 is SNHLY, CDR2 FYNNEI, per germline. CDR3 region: CASSVEGASNQPQHF. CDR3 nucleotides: TGTGCCAGCAGTGTAGAAGGGGCGAGCAATCAGCCCCAGCATTTT. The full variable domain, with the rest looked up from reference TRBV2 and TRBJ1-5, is EPEVTQTPSHQVTQMGQEVILRCVPISNHLYFYWYRQILGQKVEFLVSFYNNEISEKSEIFDDQFSVERPDGSNFTLKIRSTKLEDSAMYFCASSVEGASNQPQHFGDGTRLSIL.